Below, 17 T cell receptor beta chains from the same sample are listed, as sequenced in a study of T cell responses to AZD1222 COVID-19 vaccine. Generated by immunoSEQ multiplex PCR, the TCRdb table keeps only in-frame clones and is missing some. The repertoire consists of about 170,000 clones, with 90% occurring once and the leading ten covering roughly 1.6%. The sample was peripheral blood, taken on day 0 of AZD1222 vaccination. These receptors originate from an adult in good health.

This sequence joins TRBV5-1 and TRBJ1-5; D call uncertain. V lost 2 bases and J 5 bases, leaving 23 bases between the germline ends. The CDR3 consists of 18 residues. Per the germline V gene, CDR1 is SGHRS and CDR2 is YFSETQ. As DNA, the CDR3 is TGCGCCAGCAGCTTTCCTGCGTCGGGCCAGAGATCTCATCAGCCCCAGCATTTT. This codes for CASSFPASGQRSHQPQHF.

This chain joins TRBV28 and TRBJ1-1; a possible D gene is TRBD1 (5 bases). CDR3 length: 14 residues. Germline lookup yields CDR1 MDHEN and CDR2 SYDVKM. V was pared by 7 bases and J by 7 bases, with 19 bases between. CDR3 region: CASNREWGGGEAFF. CDR3 bases: TGTGCCAGCAATCGTGAGTGGGGCGGGGGTGAAGCTTTCTTT.

The CDR3 spells CASSLTSGGALYGYTF. In DNA form, the CDR3 reads TGTGCCAGCAGCTTAACCTCCGGGGGTGCCCTCTATGGCTACACCTTC. The chain links TRBV11-2 to TRBJ1-2; tentative D call: TRBD1 (5 bases). CDR1 and CDR2 from the germline V gene are SGHAT and FQNNGV. The CDR3 runs 16 residues. With 2 bases removed from V and 4 bases from J, the gap between germline ends came to 17 bases.

This clone appeared a single time. This rearrangement joins TRBV19 to TRBJ1-2, with TRBD1 matching over 9 bases. Germline V gene lookup returns CDR1 LNHDA and CDR2 SQIVND (reference sequence). The CDR3 is 12 amino acids. V gave up 8 bases and J gave up 3 bases; unmatched junction bases: 1. CDR3 sequence reads: CASRTGDYGYTF. The CDR3 DNA sequence: TGTGCCAGTCGGACAGGGGACTATGGCTACACCTTC.

The V and J genes are TRBV28 and TRBJ1-2; maybe TRBD1 (6 bases). Germline values: CDR1 MDHEN, CDR2 SYDVKM. This CDR3 has 13 amino acids. V was trimmed by 10 bases and J by 6 bases, leaving 18 bases between them. The chain's CDR3 is CANQPGAGHGYTF. As DNA, the CDR3 is TGTGCCAACCAGCCAGGGGCGGGTCATGGCTACACCTTC.

The chain links TRBV7-8 to TRBJ1-6; 9 positions agree with TRBD1. Germline V gives CDR1 SGHVS, CDR2 FQNEAQ. The J segment lost 6 bases and the V segment lost 5 bases, leaving 8 bases of the junction unmatched. This CDR3 is built from 16 residues. The CDR3 DNA reads TGTGCCAGCAGCCTGCGGACAGGGGACGGTAATTCACCCCTCCACTTT. The encoded protein is CASSLRTGDGNSPLHF. Full variable domain (remainder filled in from reference TRBV7-8 and TRBJ1-6): GAGVSQSPRYKVAKRGQDVALRCDPISGHVSLFWYQQALGQGPEFLTYFQNEAQLDKSGLPSDRFFAERPEGSVSTLKIQRTQQEDSAVYLCASSLRTGDGNSPLHFGNGTRLTVT.

The chain employs TRBV6-5 and TRBJ2-3; D possibly corresponds to TRBD2 (5 bases). Germline assignment: CDR1 MNHEY and CDR2 SVGAGI. V shed 4 bases and J shed 3 bases, with 11 bases lying between them. The CDR3 has 14 residues. In DNA form, the CDR3 reads TGTGCCAGCAGTTCTGGACTGGGGACAGATACGCAGTATTTT. Protein sequence: CASSSGLGTDTQYF.

The V call is TRBV6-1, the J call TRBJ1-6; TRBD1 aligns across 9 bases. The CDR3 runs to 17 residues. From germline, CDR1 is MNHNS and CDR2 SASEGT. The J segment lost 9 bases and the V segment lost 4 bases, leaving 13 bases of the junction unmatched. The CDR3 loop reads CASSGIPGQGGGSPLHF. DNA of the CDR3: TGTGCCAGCAGTGGCATCCCGGGACAGGGAGGAGGTTCACCCCTCCACTTT.

The chain recombines TRBV6-2 or TRBV6-3 with TRBJ1-2; the match to TRBD1 covers 7 bases. After removal of 2 bases from V and 6 bases from J, the junction contained 9 bases not matched to a gene. CDR3 length: 15 residues. From germline, CDR1 is MNHEY and CDR2 SVGEGT. CDR3 coding DNA: TGTGCCAGCAGTTACCCTCGGGACAGTACAGATGGCTACACCTTC. Amino acid sequence: CASSYPRDSTDGYTF.

In regard to this clone: Other DNA sequences within the sample encode an identical CDR3. This rearrangement joins TRBV5-1 to TRBJ1-2, with 9 bases fitting TRBD1. Germline V gene lookup returns CDR1 SGHRS and CDR2 YFSETQ. Losses at the gene ends were 4 bases for V and 2 bases for J; bases not matched to a gene: 3. This CDR3 spans 14 amino acids. The CDR3 coding sequence is TGCGCCAGCAGCCCAGGGACAGGGAACTATGGCTACACCTTC. This sequence encodes CASSPGTGNYGYTF.

The chain links TRBV29-1 to TRBJ1-3; a weak D match, TRBD1 (6 bases). Trimming stripped 3 bases from V and 2 bases from J, with 14 bases between. The CDR3 totals 15 residues. Germline lookup yields CDR1 SQVTM and CDR2 ANQGSEA. For the CDR3, the DNA is TGCAGCGTTGACGAAGGGGGGATCCCTGGAAACACCATATATTTT. Translation gives CSVDEGGIPGNTIYF.

The rearrangement links TRBV4-2 to TRBJ2-2; unclear D gene. CDR3 size: 16 residues. Trimming cost V 0 bases and J 5 bases, with 13 bases left between them. Germline V gives CDR1 LGHNA, CDR2 YNFKEQ. This chain's CDR3 is CASSQDRSLGTGELFF. The CDR3 DNA is TGTGCCAGCAGCCAAGATCGGAGTTTAGGTACCGGGGAGCTGTTTTTT.

This clone was seen once. The chain employs TRBV10-3 and TRBJ1-1; a weak D match, TRBD1 (6 bases). Germline V gene data show CDR1 as ENHRY and CDR2 as SYGVKD. V was cut by 4 bases and J by 1 base, with 13 bases left in between. The CDR3 consists of 15 residues. As DNA, the CDR3 is TGTGCCATCAGTGGGGAGGGGGGTCCGAACACTGAAGCTTTCTTT. This codes for CAISGEGGPNTEAFF.

This chain joins TRBV7-9 and TRBJ2-5, with D unresolved. V was trimmed by 6 bases and J by 7 bases, leaving 18 bases between them. The CDR3 sequence is 14 residues long. Germline V gives CDR1 SEHNR, CDR2 FQNEAQ (reference sequence). The CDR3 here is CASSPTGSWGTQYF. CDR3 nucleotide sequence: TGTGCCAGCAGTCCAACGGGCTCGTGGGGGACCCAGTACTTC.

V and J are TRBV18 and TRBJ2-7, with 9 bases matching TRBD1. V lost 3 bases to trimming and J lost 7 bases; unmatched junction nucleotides: 10. The germline V gene has CDR1 KGHSH and CDR2 LQKENI. The CDR3 has 15 residues. DNA for the CDR3: TGTGCCAGCTCACCTGTAGGACAGGGGACGAATGAGCAGTACTTC. It specifies CASSPVGQGTNEQYF.

V and J are TRBV9 and TRBJ2-2; a possible D gene is TRBD2 (6 bases). The CDR3 has 14 residues. Trimming shortened V by 0 bases and J by 7 bases, and 10 bases separated the two germline ends. Germline-derived CDR1 and CDR2 are SGDLS and YYNGEE. CDR3 amino acids: CASSVGGVHGELFF. As DNA, the CDR3 is TGTGCCAGCAGCGTAGGCGGGGTCCACGGGGAGCTGTTTTTT.

The rearrangement uses TRBV15 and TRBJ1-6; TRBD1 matches at 7 bases. Germline values: CDR1 LNHNV, CDR2 YYDKDF (reference sequence). J lost 10 bases, V lost 3 bases, and 6 bases had no gene match. The CDR3 totals 14 residues. The CDR3 DNA is TGTGCCACCAGCAGCAGACAGGGAAGGTCACCCCTCCACTTT. Its translation: CATSSRQGRSPLHF.